The present T cell receptor (beta chain) was sequenced within a study of cytomegalovirus exposure and HLA in healthy donors (dated by TCRdb to 2017 to 2019). For the wider study: An earlier analysis of approximately 590 of the donors reported roughly 270 Gb of sequence data and roughly 100 million unique TCR beta sequences from roughly 180 million T cells. Using immunosequencing, the study profiled T cell repertoires from 500 to 800 subjects and related those repertoires to cytomegalovirus serostatus. The aim of the study was to test whether cataloging public T cell receptors could identify signatures of past pathogen exposure. Donor age, sex, ethnicity and CMV serostatus were compiled alongside the repertoire data. Every discovery cohort repertoire had been produced on one sequencing platform. Of the roughly 400 genotyped donors, roughly 80% were placed in the genetic ancestry cluster associated with self-reported Caucasian donors. In a later genetic analysis, genome-wide SNP genotypes for about three fifths of the 666 donors were used, and that subset was treated as a discovery cohort. Both class I and class II loci were covered by HLA typing, at four-digit resolution. Because of strong linkage in the cohort, five DR-DQ haplotypes were treated as single units for association and clustering. In an earlier analysis of 500 to 650 of the donors, high-throughput TCR beta sequencing was used to judge whether each TCR beta V gene segment behaved as functional or pseudogenic. In addition to the first cohort of approximately 670 subjects, a separate validation cohort of about 120 different subjects was used. To study patterns of TCR occurrence, a later analysis re-analyzed previously published TCR beta repertoires from 700 or so donors and added high-resolution HLA genotyping. Typing coverage differed by locus: A, B, C, DRB1 and DQB1 were typed in roughly 620-630 donors, DQA1 in about 550, DPA1 in 600 to 610, and DPB1 in roughly 470. High-throughput TCR immunosequencing, statistical association of individual TCRs with disease status, and machine learning were combined to predict cytomegalovirus infection status. In the later analysis, no new phenotypic data were used to find candidate immune exposures; instead, reliance was placed on TCR beta sequences and their occurrence across donors. Among 350 to 400 genotyped donors of the cohort, an average of roughly 240,000 unique TCR beta nucleotide sequences were sequenced per donor, 15% to 20% of them non-productive. An early release that covered roughly 600 HLA-typed donors contained about 300 gigabases of sequencing data and 65 million to 100 million unique TCR sequences. Paper-wide results and their limitations: The sequencing pipeline was judged likely to have produced a cluster of highly shared sequence variants as a technical artifact. A total of around 150 TCR beta chains were listed by the study as associated with cytomegalovirus. Because counts were too low, approximately 15 rarely observed V segments, including chromosome 9 orphons, were excluded from the earlier analysis of around 590 of the donors. CMV serostatus was the only immune exposure information available for the cohort. A later genetic analysis reported fewer N-insertions in productive TCRs among donors in an Asian-associated ancestry cluster than the approximately 700-donor mean. Three of the identified cytomegalovirus-associated TCR beta chains were confirmed in vitro to be specific for cytomegalovirus antigens. In an earlier analysis of around 500 of the donors, most TCR beta V segments appeared in productive rearrangements about 87% or about 30% of the time, broadly matching IMGT annotations. Presence/absence analyses assumed roughly uniform sequencing depth across donors, an assumption that may not hold. A further reported finding was that TCR beta sequences accurately predicted the HLA-A and HLA-B alleles for most subjects in the first cohort. Most TCR sequences were observed very rarely across donors, whereas some public TCRs were present in many individuals. Strong co-occurrence of HLA alleles, especially DR and DQ, made assigning TCR associations to individual alleles difficult. The authors suggested that the approach could potentially be generalized to other disease states and immunological phenotypes. Linkage disequilibrium might explain the correlated functional status among segregating V segments, but an unknown experimental factor could not be excluded. The classifier was reported to diagnose cytomegalovirus status with high specificity and sensitivity in both the original cohort and the validation cohort. Compared with equally common non-associated chains, HLA-associated TCR beta chains in a later analysis were more clonally expanded and had lower generation probabilities. Only TCR beta chains were sequenced in this cohort, and the absence of alpha or paired-chain data limited detectable features. Some IMGT-functional V segments, including TRBV6-2 and TRBV6-3, could not be told apart with the 87-base-pair reads, so those segments were excluded. A later analysis found that most CMV-associated TCR beta chains appeared HLA-restricted, with HLA associations seemingly driven largely by CMV exposure. In a later analysis, the rate of TCR association differed among HLA loci, with DRB1 alleles having the most associated TCRs and HLA-C alleles having the fewest. An association between a missense DCLRE1C variant and V-gene and J-gene trimming of TCR beta chains was found in a later genetic analysis and replicated in an independent cohort. Because HLA typing was missing for some donors at each locus, association tests included only the typed subset. Several of the top co-occurrence clusters appeared to be linked to parvovirus B19, influenza, CMV and Epstein-Barr virus, according to a later analysis. A later analysis associated around 16,000 TCR beta sequences with specific HLA alleles at a false discovery rate of 0.05.

V and J are trimmed by 8 bases and 5 bases, and the gene matches miss 5 bases of the junction. CDR1 GTSNPN and CDR2 SVGIG were looked up in the germline V gene (reference sequence). The CDR3 starts with the cysteine, ends with the phenylalanine, and has 13 residues. Only CDR3 DNA is held: 39 bases, read in frame from base 1. In total, about 650 healthy bone marrow donors made up the cohort. All cohort members were sampled while nominally healthy, although unrecorded immune exposures were likely present. The donor was CMV seropositive and was included in the group of 250 to 350 seropositive cohort members. A peripheral blood sample was provided by each donor, and peripheral blood mononuclear cells were used for TCR beta sequencing. The Qiagen DNeasy Blood Extraction Kit was used to extract genomic DNA from the blood cell samples. The library was generated by the immunoSEQ multiplex PCR assay. The multiplex PCR relied on a mix of 60 forward primers for TCR Vbeta segments and 13 reverse primers for TCR Jbeta segments. The CDR3 region of rearranged TCR beta genes was amplified from genomic DNA by a multiplex PCR assay. The amplified TCR beta libraries were sequenced on the Illumina HiSeq System as 87-base-pair reads. As for the original processing: A later analysis counted some 74 million unique TCR beta chains across the 670 or so repertoires, and some 11 million of these chains were shared by at least two donors. To remove PCR and sequencing errors, raw reads were error-corrected and collapsed into unique sequences using a nearest-neighbor algorithm that merged closely related sequences. To assign V, D and J gene segments, CDR3 sequences were aligned to IMGT reference sequences. Each retained sequence needed at least a six-nucleotide match to both a V gene segment and a J gene segment. A rearrangement was called productive if the CDR3 had no stop codons and remained in frame with V and J, and every other rearrangement was called non-productive. Following IMGT convention, CDR3 was defined as the stretch from the second conserved V-encoded cysteine up to the conserved J-encoded phenylalanine. The earlier analysis of about 610 of the donors excluded sequences that lacked an unambiguous match to a single V gene segment. In an earlier analysis of 587 of the donors, a V segment was called functional when productive rearrangements were above 56.7%, and segregating when the standard deviation between donors exceeded 5%. A statistical classification framework was developed to diagnose cytomegalovirus status using the catalog of TCR beta chain sequences. V and J gene assignment, in a later analysis, came from comparing TCR nucleotide sequences with IMGT/GENE-DB human TR gene sequences. A later analysis assigned CDR3 sequences and most-parsimonious VDJ recombination scenarios with the TCRdist pipeline. In a later analysis, each TCR beta chain was defined by its CDR3 amino acid sequence together with its V-gene family, and reads without a unique V-gene family were excluded. To address suspected cross-contamination and a sequencing artifact, a later analysis removed 592 highly shared, low-generation-probability nucleotide sequences. In a later analysis, a clonal expansion index for each public chain was calculated from normalized within-repertoire ranks of inferred template counts. In a later analysis, generation probabilities were computed with a VDJ recombination model fitted to out-of-frame rearrangements, and the resulting probabilities were checked against IGoR. A later analysis scored TCR-TCR, TCR-HLA and TCR-CMV co-occurrence with hypergeometric tests, applying a repertoire-size bias correction to TCR pairs. To estimate false discovery rates, a later analysis permuted the HLA or CMV assignments 20 times. A later analysis grouped co-occurring TCRs with DBSCAN, adding TCRdist sequence similarity when clustering within HLA-allele-positive subsets. For co-occurrence clustering, repertoires with fewer than 30,000 or more than 120,000 public chains were excluded, along with four to six repertoires with anomalous nucleotide sharing. What TCRdb holds here is the immuneACCESS table cut down to in-frame rearrangements. Part of the clones is not present; checked against another copy, under half of the missing clones reflect an unresolved V gene, and the others are unexplained. That table supplies the V and J calls and clone size; D and trimming were determined from the DNA. The table for this sample lists around 97,000 clones; around 80% of them were counted only once. Of the sample, about 9.3% falls within the top ten clones.

For this clone: No antigen is known for it. Within one base of it there is no much larger clone, and no base qualities were kept.

The chain was built from TRBV30 and TRBJ2-1; TRBD2 matches 11 bases in the middle. The source of this sequence is a woman younger than 35 in good health and CMV-seropositive. The sample was PBMCs. The nucleotides read TGTGCCATGGGACTAGCGGTTCACAATGAGCAGTTCTTC. It codes for CAMGLAVHNEQFF. Supplemented by the reference TRBV30 and TRBJ2-1 proteins around the CDR3, the complete variable domain is SQTIHQWPATLVQPVGSPLSLECTVEGTSNPNLYWYRQAAGRGLQLLFYSVGIGQISSEVPQNLSASRPQDRQFILSSKKLLLSDSGFYLCAMGLAVHNEQFFGPGTRLTVL.